The following is a T cell receptor (beta chain) sequence with its context. V gave up 2 bases and J gave up 3 bases; unmatched junction bases: 0. The CDR3 covers 13 residues. Germline V gives CDR1 MNHNY, CDR2 SVGAGI (reference sequence). These data originate in a study of blood T cell repertoires in COVID-19. Study as a whole: Specimens from acute and convalescent COVID-19 originated in the United States, Italy and Spain. T cells, B-cell-depleted T cells, or PBMCs provided the cDNA or gDNA that served as material.

Original methodology: From reference gene primer amplification, estimates of nucleated cell counts were derived. Profiled with immunoSEQ multiplex PCR; TCRdb holds only in-frame clones, not every one. The DNA was the basis for D and trimming; V, J and clone size are from that table. The sample has 80,000 or so clones, 82% seen once; the top ten hold approximately 7%. The chain uses TRBV6-6 and TRBJ2-7, with 8 bases aligning to TRBD2. What was sequenced was peripheral blood. The clonotype was recovered from a human donor in a cohort sampled during active COVID-19. CDR3 residues: CASSYGTSYEQYF. CDR3 coding DNA: TGTGCCAGCAGTTACGGGACTAGCTACGAGCAGTACTTC.